This record looks at one TCR beta chain sequence and its context. This entry is derived from a study of blood T cell repertoires in COVID-19. J lost 4 bases, V lost 5 bases, and 5 bases had no gene match. This CDR3 comprises 14 residues. Germline-derived CDR1 and CDR2 are SEHNR and FQNEAQ (reference sequence). Authors' processing steps: Reference gene primer amplification gave estimated nucleated cell counts. Method: immunoSEQ multiplex PCR; TCRdb's copy keeps in-frame clones and lacks some. V, J and clone size are those of that table, while D and trimming were read from the DNA. The top ten hold more than 7.5% of the sample, which has over 55,000 clones, 85% to 90% seen once.

Input material: peripheral blood. The receptor's source is a man aged 50 to 59 with active COVID-19. The V call is TRBV7-9, the J call TRBJ2-5, with TRBD2 matching 9 bases. Here the CDR3 reads CASSAQAGGETQYF. The CDR3 DNA reads TGTGCCAGCAGCGCGCAAGCGGGGGGAGAGACCCAGTACTTC.